This T cell receptor beta chain stems from a study of blood T cell repertoires in COVID-19 (dated by TCRdb to the early 2020s). With respect to the entire study: The collaborator samples originated in the United States, Italy and Spain and spanned the acute and convalescent phases of COVID-19. The material from the prospective study consisted of cDNA or gDNA derived from T cells, B-cell-depleted T cells, or PBMCs. Subjects who had been exposed to COVID-19, were actively infected with it, or had recovered from it provided the deeply sampled blood TCRbeta repertoires that made up the dataset. A freely available public database, intended as a resource for researchers studying the immune response to SARS-CoV-2, is where the repertoires were released. Samples came from the ongoing ImmuneRACE study (first 160 participants) plus 1,254 subjects from 6 global collaborators. A de-identified subject ID, COVID-19 status, age in years and sex were almost always included in the sample metadata. Where HLA class I and class II types were available, the types were taken from metadata supplied by the sample provider, not from assay-based typing.

TCRbeta CDR3 regions were amplified from genomic DNA using the immunoSEQ Assay, a bias-controlled multiplex PCR. The authors' pipeline ran thus. The number of nucleated cells in each sample was estimated from the amplification of reference gene primers within the assay. To quantify the absolute abundance of each unique TCRbeta CDR3 rearrangement, sequence reads were collapsed and filtered. For each sample, productive Simpson clonality was calculated as the square root of Simpson's diversity index across productive rearrangements. Sourced from immuneACCESS, this table was stored by TCRdb with only in-frame sequences that have V and J called. A share of the clones is absent; for the studies checked, an unresolved V gene accounts for under half, and the remainder has no known explanation. The V and J calls and clone size come from that table; D and trimming were worked out from the DNA. This sample lists roughly 280,000 clones; 70% to 90% were detected once. Jointly, the top ten make up about 5% of the sample.

Points the paper makes about the study in general: How much clinical and demographic metadata was included differed by source and by participant, and the metadata was provided uncurated.

This clone has just a few counts. Its recognized antigen is unknown. Within one base of it there is no much larger clone, and no base qualities were kept. The CDR3, from cysteine to phenylalanine, totals 16 residues. The DNA shown is the 48-base CDR3, in frame from base 1. The V end gives up 4 bases and the J end 0 bases, leaving 8 bases in the junction not matched to a gene. Via the germline V gene, CDR1 is SGHRS and CDR2 YFSETQ. Samples from volunteer blood donors who had recovered from COVID-19 were contributed by a second Seattle source. Whole blood was collected in K2EDTA tubes by collaborating institutions according to the institutions' own protocols. For TCRbeta analysis, collaborators shipped samples in one of three forms: frozen whole blood, isolated PBMCs, or DNA extracted from either of those sample types.

The receptor was isolated from a man between 60 and 75 years old who had recovered from COVID-19. The rearrangement combines TRBV5-1 with TRBJ1-1; 8 middle bases align to TRBD1. Sequencing used peripheral blood. The CDR3 loop reads CASSMGQGAMNTEAFF. The nucleotides read TGCGCCAGCAGCATGGGTCAGGGGGCCATGAACACTGAAGCTTTCTTT.